This TCR beta chain was retrieved from a study of OX40 agonist ivuxolimab in advanced cancers. On the study more broadly: Partial responses occurred in three patients (one hepatocellular carcinoma, two cutaneous melanoma).

The repertoire was sequenced with immunoSEQ multiplex PCR; TCRdb's copy has only in-frame clones and lacks some. Counted here are tens of thousands of clones, 88% occurring once; the ten biggest clones make up around 0.65%. Germline values: CDR1 MGHDK, CDR2 SYGVNS. The CDR3 runs 13 residues. The V segment lost 5 bases and the J segment 4 bases; nucleotides outside the gene matches: 1. This rearrangement joins TRBV25-1 to TRBJ1-2; 10 nucleotides match TRBD1. The material sequenced was CD4+ or CD8+ T cells sorted from blood, taken in a trial of the OX40 agonist ivuxolimab. The sequence was obtained from an adult with an advanced solid tumor such as melanoma, head and neck, liver or kidney cancer. The CDR3 region is CASSRDRGYGYTF. The CDR3 nucleotides read TGTGCCAGCAGTCGGGACAGGGGCTATGGCTACACCTTC.